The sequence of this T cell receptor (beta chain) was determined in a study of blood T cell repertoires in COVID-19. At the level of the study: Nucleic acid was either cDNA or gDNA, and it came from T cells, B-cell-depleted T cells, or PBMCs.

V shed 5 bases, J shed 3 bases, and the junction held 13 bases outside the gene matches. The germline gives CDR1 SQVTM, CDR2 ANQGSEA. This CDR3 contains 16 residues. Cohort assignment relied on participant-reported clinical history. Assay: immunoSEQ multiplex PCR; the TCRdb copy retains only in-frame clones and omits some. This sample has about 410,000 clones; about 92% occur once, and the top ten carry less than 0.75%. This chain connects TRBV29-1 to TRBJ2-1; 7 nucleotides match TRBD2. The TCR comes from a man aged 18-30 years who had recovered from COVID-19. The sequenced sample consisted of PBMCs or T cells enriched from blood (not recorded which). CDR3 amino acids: CSVSGGRETSYNEQFF. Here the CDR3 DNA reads TGCAGCGTTTCTGGGGGGAGGGAGACTAGCTACAATGAGCAGTTCTTC.